These 16 T cell receptor beta chains were all obtained from the same sample, sequenced in a study of brain T cells in children with intractable seizures. Indicated time point: blood from clinic visit 5 months post-surgery; TSC patient then seizure free. Libraries were prepared by immunoSEQ multiplex PCR; TCRdb keeps only in-frame clonotypes and omits some of them. The sample has about 340,000 clones; 85% to 95% are singletons. Sequenced material: peripheral blood, taken roughly 5 months after surgery. These receptors originate from a boy in the first two years of life with tuberous sclerosis and intractable seizures.

The chain is built from TRBV19 and TRBJ2-7; TRBD2 aligns across 7 bases. J lost 4 bases, V lost 6 bases, and 6 bases had no gene match. The germline V gene encodes CDR1 LNHDA and CDR2 SQIVND (reference sequence). This CDR3 region has 13 residues. CDR3 region: CASSAGAGYEQYF. The DNA for the CDR3 is TGTGCCAGTAGCGCGGGAGCAGGGTACGAGCAGTACTTC.

The rearrangement links TRBV7-9 to TRBJ2-7; D call uncertain. V shed 5 bases and J shed 2 bases, with 10 bases lying between them. This CDR3 is built from 13 residues. Germline V gene lookup returns CDR1 SEHNR and CDR2 FQNEAQ (reference sequence). The CDR3 DNA reads as TGTGCCAGCAGCGCTCCGTCCACCTACGAGCAGTACTTC. Amino acids: CASSAPSTYEQYF.

The chain is built from TRBV7-3 and TRBJ1-1; D is ambiguous. Trimming removed 6 bases from V and 1 base from J, with 9 bases in between. The CDR3 runs to 13 residues. The germline CDR1 and CDR2 sequences are SGHTA and FQGTGA. The CDR3 loop reads CASRGPANTEAFF. The DNA for the CDR3 is TGTGCCAGCAGGGGCCCTGCGAACACTGAAGCTTTCTTT.

This clone appeared once. In nucleotides, the CDR3 is TGTGCCAGCAGTAACAGGGGATCGGGGGGCTACACCTTC. It specifies CASSNRGSGGYTF. The chain joins TRBV6-5 to TRBJ1-2, with 7 bases fitting TRBD1. The germline V gene encodes CDR1 MNHEY and CDR2 SVGAGI. The V segment lost 5 bases and the J segment 8 bases; nucleotides outside the gene matches: 8. This CDR3 has 13 residues.

The chain recombines TRBV29-1 with TRBJ1-3; unclear D gene. The germline V gene has CDR1 SQVTM and CDR2 ANQGSEA. V lost 6 bases, J lost 0 bases, and 15 bases lay in between. CDR3 length: 15 amino acids. CDR3 DNA: TGCAGCGTAAAGACGGATCTGAGCTCTGGAAACACCATATATTTT. Protein: CSVKTDLSSGNTIYF. The variable domain in full, with the rest retrieved from reference TRBV29-1 and TRBJ1-3, is SAVISQKPSRDICQRGTSLTIQCQVDSQVTMMFWYRQQPGQSLTLIATANQGSEATYESGFVIDKFPISRPNLTFSTLTVSNMSPEDSSIYLCSVKTDLSSGNTIYFGEGSWLTVV.

The chain is built from TRBV6-2 or TRBV6-3 and TRBJ1-5; perhaps TRBD1 as D (5 bases). V was cut by 6 bases and J by 1 base, with 19 bases left in between. The CDR3 totals 17 residues. The V gene's germline CDR1 is MNHEY and CDR2 SVGEGT. The CDR3: CASSPGRRRSSNQPQHF. The CDR3, as DNA: TGTGCCAGCAGCCCAGGGAGGAGGAGGTCGAGCAATCAGCCCCAGCATTTT.

A single count supports this clone. The V gene is TRBV3-1 (or the pseudogene TRBV3-2), the J gene TRBJ2-7; TRBD2 might be the D (6 bases). Germline CDR1 and CDR2: LGHDT and YNNKEL (reference sequence). The CDR3 has 15 residues. Trimming shortened V by 5 bases and J by 7 bases, and 21 bases separated the two germline ends. For the CDR3, the DNA is TGTGCCAGCAGCGCTATAGCGGATCCCCCTATTGAGCAGTACTTC. This codes for CASSAIADPPIEQYF.

V and J are TRBV28 and TRBJ2-5, with 7 bases fitting TRBD2. With V trimmed by 2 bases and J by 7 bases, 7 bases remained unmatched. CDR1 and CDR2 (germline): MDHEN, SYDVKM. The CDR3 has 14 amino acids. The CDR3 here is CASSLAGVGRTQYF. For the CDR3, the DNA is TGTGCCAGCAGTTTAGCGGGAGTGGGAAGGACCCAGTACTTC.

The chain is built from TRBV19 and TRBJ2-6; D remains unclear. This CDR3 is 15 amino acids long. The V gene's germline CDR1 is LNHDA and CDR2 SQIVND (reference sequence). With 1 base removed from V and 0 bases from J, the gap between germline ends came to 4 bases. The CDR3 DNA sequence: TGTGCCAGTAGTATAGGGGACTCTGGGGCCAACGTCCTGACTTTC. It yields the protein CASSIGDSGANVLTF.

The chain joins TRBV5-4 to TRBJ2-3, with a possible D match to TRBD1 (5 bases). Germline CDR1 reads SGHNT; CDR2 reads YYREEE (reference sequence). V was pared by 4 bases and J by 1 base, with 13 bases between. This CDR3 has 15 residues. In DNA form, the CDR3 reads TGTGCCAGCAGCACCGGACATTCTCGCACAGATACGCAGTATTTT. Residues: CASSTGHSRTDTQYF.

The gene calls are TRBV7-8 and TRBJ1-1; possible D gene TRBD1, 6 bases. Germline V gives CDR1 SGHVS, CDR2 FQNEAQ. The CDR3 loop spans 13 amino acids. V lost 0 bases and J lost 10, with 12 bases in between. The CDR3 loop is CASSLAGQPRAFF. CDR3 DNA sequence: TGTGCCAGCAGCTTAGCTGGACAGCCGAGAGCTTTCTTT.

The chain couples TRBV7-9 to TRBJ2-7, with 7 bases matching TRBD1. CDR3 length: 16 residues. The germline gives CDR1 SEHNR, CDR2 FQNEAQ (reference sequence). V shed 5 bases and J 2 bases; nucleotides not matched to a gene: 12. The CDR3 reads CASSPPRAGGPYEQYF. CDR3 sequence (DNA): TGTGCCAGCAGCCCCCCCCGGGCAGGGGGACCCTACGAGCAGTACTTC.

The CDR3 reads CATSDSDRDEQYF. The CDR3 DNA sequence: TGTGCCACCAGTGATTCAGACAGGGACGAGCAGTACTTC. V is TRBV24-1 and J is TRBJ2-7; 7 nucleotides match TRBD1. Per the germline V gene, CDR1 is KGHDR and CDR2 is SFDVKD. The CDR3 totals 13 residues. The V gene end was trimmed by 2 bases and the J gene end by 5 bases; junction bases not matched to a gene: 2.

The rearrangement uses TRBV2 and TRBJ2-1, with D maybe TRBD1 (6 bases). Trimming stripped 3 bases from V and 5 bases from J, with 14 bases between. The CDR3 loop spans 15 amino acids. The germline CDR1 and CDR2 sequences are SNHLY and FYNNEI. The CDR3 loop reads CASSEGTTRHNEQFF. CDR3 in DNA: TGTGCCAGCAGTGAGGGGACAACTCGCCACAATGAGCAGTTCTTC.

The V call is TRBV25-1, the J call TRBJ1-6; D is possibly TRBD1 (5 bases). CDR3 size: 16 residues. V was trimmed by 7 bases and J by 0 bases, leaving 13 bases between them. The germline V gene has CDR1 MGHDK and CDR2 SYGVNS. The CDR3 here is CASTSTGTSYNSPLHF. The CDR3 DNA reads as TGTGCCAGCACTTCGACCGGGACCTCCTATAATTCACCCCTCCACTTT.

The CDR3: CASSQDLQGSHPYGYTF. CDR3 in DNA: TGCGCCAGCAGCCAAGATCTACAGGGGAGCCACCCCTATGGCTACACCTTC. This chain links TRBV4-1 with TRBJ1-2; 7 bases agree with TRBD1. Germline CDR1 MGHRA, CDR2 YSYEKL. The junction had 11 bases not matched to a gene; V was cut back by 0 bases and J by 4 bases. The CDR3 length is 17 residues.